A single sample gave rise to the 23 T cell receptor beta chains below, sequenced in a study of CD8 T cells in Susac syndrome. With random hexamers, reverse transcription was performed on about 0.5 to 1 ug of RNA. One entry per CDR3 protein results from TCRdb running MiXCR on the immunoSEQ multiplex PCR reads. The data show some 190,000 distinct CDR3 sequences, 94% seen once. The sample consisted of CD4+ T cells from PBMCs. The origin of the receptors is a human donor with Susac syndrome.

The chain joins TRBV25-1 to TRBJ2-1; 7 nucleotides agree with TRBD1. Germline loops: CDR1 MGHDK, CDR2 SYGVNS. V lost 4 bases to trimming and J lost 9 bases; unmatched junction nucleotides: 6. The CDR3 is made up of 13 amino acids. The CDR3: CASSGEGAGEQFF. The DNA for the CDR3 is TGTGCCAGCAGTGGCGAGGGGGCAGGTGAGCAGTTCTTC.

J is TRBJ2-7 and V is TRBV6-5; a weak D match, TRBD1 (5 bases). CDR1 is MNHEY, CDR2 SVGAGI, per germline. The CDR3 runs 15 residues. V was cut by 0 bases and J by 6 bases, with 15 bases left in between. As DNA, the CDR3 is TGTGCCAGCAGTTACTCGTGGCAGGGTGAGGCCGAGCAGTACTTC. Its protein product is CASSYSWQGEAEQYF.

The CDR3 loop is CASSLQSGGLKQYF. The CDR3 nucleotides are TGTGCCAGCAGTTTACAATCAGGGGGCCTAAAGCAGTACTTC. This sequence joins TRBV28 and TRBJ2-7; the match to TRBD1 covers 8 bases. The CDR3 is made up of 14 amino acids. Unmatched junction bases numbered 8, after V lost 2 bases and J lost 8 bases. Germline CDR1 is MDHEN and CDR2 is SYDVKM.

The J gene is TRBJ2-3, the V gene TRBV27; perhaps TRBD2 as D (6 bases). Trimming removed 3 bases at V and 0 bases at J, with 13 bases between. Germline V gene data show CDR1 as MNHEY and CDR2 as SMNVEV (reference sequence). This CDR3 region has 16 residues. The CDR3 protein is CASSLGPGESTDTQYF. The CDR3 DNA reads TGTGCCAGCAGTTTGGGACCGGGGGAAAGCACAGATACGCAGTATTTT.

Written as DNA, the CDR3 is TGTGCCAGCACCGACGGGAGTCCCTACGAGCAGTACTTC. Amino acid sequence: CASTDGSPYEQYF. The chain carries TRBV6-1 and TRBJ2-7, with D perhaps matching TRBD2 (6 bases). Between the trimmed V and J ends, which lost 7 bases and 2 bases, there was a span of 12 bases. The CDR3 covers 13 residues. From germline, CDR1 is MNHNS and CDR2 SASEGT.

The rearrangement joins TRBV10-3 to TRBJ2-3; a weak D match, TRBD1 (6 bases). This CDR3 has 14 amino acids. Germline CDR1 reads ENHRY; CDR2 reads SYGVKD. V lost 10 bases to trimming and J lost 3 bases, with 17 bases between them. The CDR3, as DNA: TGTGCCACAAGAAGGGCAGGGGAGACAGATACGCAGTATTTT. This encodes CATRRAGETDTQYF.

This chain joins TRBV20-1 and TRBJ2-5; 8 positions agree with TRBD1. Trimming took 3 bases from V and 5 from J; bases not matched to a gene: 2. CDR3 size: 12 residues. Germline lookup yields CDR1 DFQATT and CDR2 SNEGSKA (reference sequence). The DNA of the CDR3 is TGCAGTGCTAGTCAGGGGGCCGAGACCCAGTACTTC. Amino acids: CSASQGAETQYF.

This clonotype was seen just once. The chain is built from TRBV10-3 and TRBJ1-2; D gene ambiguous. CDR1 ENHRY and CDR2 SYGVKD come from the germline V gene. V dropped 0 bases and J dropped 4 bases, with 15 bases sitting between them. The CDR3 extends over 16 amino acids. CDR3 coding DNA: TGTGCCATCAGTGAGTCAGGTGGATCACTTGGCTATGGCTACACCTTC. Residues: CAISESGGSLGYGYTF.

J is TRBJ2-1 and V is TRBV10-3; 8 bases line up with TRBD2. Germline V gene data show CDR1 as ENHRY and CDR2 as SYGVKD. Trimming removed 7 bases from V and 5 bases from J; junction bases left unmatched: 7. This CDR3 is 14 amino acids long. CDR3 sequence: CAINSGGPHNEQFF. The DNA for the CDR3 is TGTGCCATCAATTCGGGGGGGCCACACAATGAGCAGTTCTTC.

The chain combines TRBV7-3 with TRBJ2-3, with TRBD1 matching 7 bases. The CDR3 has 13 residues. The V segment lost 5 bases and the J segment 5 bases; nucleotides outside the gene matches: 4. CDR1 is SGHTA, CDR2 FQGTGA, per germline. The CDR3 protein is CASSRTGVDTQYF. The DNA of the CDR3 is TGTGCCAGCAGCCGAACAGGGGTAGATACGCAGTATTTT.

The gene calls are TRBV7-9 and TRBJ2-7; D remains unclear. V shed 2 bases and J shed 3 bases, with 8 bases lying between them. Germline-derived CDR1 and CDR2 are SEHNR and FQNEAQ (reference sequence). The CDR3 covers 13 residues. CDR3 sequence (DNA): TGTGCCAGCAGCTTATTGCCCAACTACGAGCAGTACTTC. Protein sequence: CASSLLPNYEQYF.

The genes are TRBV9 and TRBJ2-2; D unclear. Per germline, CDR1 SGDLS and CDR2 YYNGEE. The V end lost 6 bases, the J end lost 1 base, and 10 bases lay between the germline ends. CDR3 length equals 14 residues. The CDR3 sequence: CASTRTRNTGELFF. The CDR3 coding sequence is TGTGCCAGCACTCGGACCCGGAACACCGGGGAGCTGTTTTTT. Full variable domain (rest looked up from reference TRBV9 and TRBJ2-2): DSGVTQTPKHLITATGQRVTLRCSPRSGDLSVYWYQQSLDQGLQFLIQYYNGEERAKGNILERFSAQQFPDLHSELNLSSLELGDSALYFCASTRTRNTGELFFGEGSRLTVL.

The V call is TRBV4-3, the J call TRBJ1-1, with a possible D match to TRBD1 (6 bases). Trimming left V 5 bases short and J 6 bases short, with 19 bases between. The CDR3 has 15 amino acids. Germline CDR1 is LGHNA and CDR2 is YSLEER. The CDR3 bases are TGCGCCAGCAGCGCACGGGAGCGGGGGGCCCCTGAAGCTTTCTTT. Protein: CASSARERGAPEAFF.

V is TRBV20-1 and J is TRBJ2-7; TRBD2 agrees at 11 bases. This CDR3 contains 14 residues. Germline V gene sequence: CDR1 DFQATT, CDR2 SNEGSKA (reference sequence). J was trimmed by 3 bases and V by 7 bases; bases with no gene match: 8. As DNA, the CDR3 is TGCAGTGTAAATAGCGGGGGGGCGGTCTACGAGCAGTACTTC. As protein: CSVNSGGAVYEQYF.

The chain joins TRBV28 to TRBJ2-7; the D gene could be TRBD1 or TRBD2 (5 bases each). The CDR3 consists of 13 residues. V was trimmed by 10 bases and J by 2 bases, leaving 15 bases between them. CDR1 is MDHEN, CDR2 SYDVKM, per germline. The CDR3 DNA is TGTGCCACCGCCCTGGGGGACGCCTACGAGCAGTACTTC. Translation: CATALGDAYEQYF.

Comment on this clonotype: Mismatch with germline at one junction end may stem from a read error. In nucleotides, the CDR3 is TGCGCCAGCAGCCAAGATGTTAGCGGGGGCACAGATACGCAGTATTTT. It yields the protein CASSQDVSGGTDTQYF. This chain connects TRBV4-2 to TRBJ2-3; 8 bases align to TRBD2. This CDR3 has 16 amino acids. Germline lookup yields CDR1 LGHNA and CDR2 YNFKEQ.

This rearrangement joins TRBV6-2 or TRBV6-3 to TRBJ2-7; 9 bases match TRBD1. V lost 6 bases to trimming and J lost 9 bases; unmatched junction nucleotides: 12. The CDR3 length is 14 residues. Germline V gene data show CDR1 as MNHEY and CDR2 as SVGEGT. The chain's CDR3 is CASRPPGQGMVQYF. The CDR3, as DNA: TGTGCCAGCAGACCCCCGGGACAGGGAATGGTGCAGTACTTC.

The gene calls are TRBV16 and TRBJ1-1; D call uncertain. Germline V CDR1 and CDR2: KGHSY, FQNENV. The CDR3 consists of 14 residues. V was pared by 7 bases and J by 1 base, with 13 bases between. The DNA for the CDR3 is TGTGCCAGCACGCAAAGGTGGGCGAACACTGAAGCTTTCTTT. Its protein is CASTQRWANTEAFF.

V usage is TRBV6-2 or TRBV6-3 and J usage is TRBJ1-1; tentatively, D is TRBD1 (6 bases). V was cut by 2 bases and J by 1 base, with 14 bases left in between. There are 16 residues in the CDR3. Germline CDR1 reads MNHEY; CDR2 reads SVGEGT. The CDR3 DNA reads TGTGCCAGCAGTTACGAGGGGGGGGACGGGAACACTGAAGCTTTCTTT. Amino acids: CASSYEGGDGNTEAFF.

The chain carries TRBV6-5 and TRBJ1-2; TRBD1 matches 7 bases. With 6 bases clipped from V and 0 bases from J, the junction kept 4 bases outside the gene matches. The CDR3 contains 14 residues. Germline V CDR1 and CDR2: MNHEY, SVGAGI. The CDR3 reads CASSFQGANYGYTF. In DNA, the CDR3 is TGTGCCAGCAGCTTCCAGGGGGCTAACTATGGCTACACCTTC.

This clonotype was picked up a small number of times. The chain is built from TRBV7-2 and TRBJ1-1; 9 nucleotides agree with TRBD1. The CDR3 covers 13 residues. Germline CDR1 SGHTA, CDR2 FQGNSA. V lost 5 bases, J lost 4 bases, and 2 bases stayed unmatched. CDR3 sequence reads: CASSQTGGTEAFF. The DNA of the CDR3 is TGTGCCAGCAGCCAGACAGGGGGCACTGAAGCTTTCTTT.

The chain employs TRBV3-1 and TRBJ2-1; TRBD2 matches at 12 bases. The CDR3 is 17 residues long. V was pared by 0 bases and J by 6 bases, with 6 bases of the junction left unmatched. Germline CDR1 is LGHDT and CDR2 is YNNKEL (reference sequence). CDR3 protein: CASSQDIPGLAGNEQFF. CDR3 bases: TGTGCCAGCAGCCAAGACATCCCGGGACTAGCGGGCAATGAGCAGTTCTTC.

J is TRBJ1-1 and V is TRBV20-1, with 9 bases identical to TRBD1. The V and J ends lost 5 bases and 4 bases, in that order; junction bases with no gene match: 5. In germline, CDR1 is DFQATT, CDR2 SNEGSKA (reference sequence). The CDR3 spans 13 residues. In nucleotides, the CDR3 is TGCAGTGCTCGAAACAGGGGGCTCACTGAAGCTTTCTTT. It codes for CSARNRGLTEAFF.